These T cell receptor beta chains were read from a single sample in a study of early stage breast cancer tumors. Using immunoSEQ multiplex PCR, the repertoire was profiled, and TCRdb retains in-frame clones only, with some absent. The repertoire holds roughly 49,000 clones, with around 80% as singletons. Material for sequencing was blood. The receptors stem from a person in their 40s with breast cancer. CDR3s leave out the opening cysteine and the closing phenylalanine or tryptophan.

J gene: TRBJ2-4; V gene: TRBV19; CDR3 protein: ASSQETSGGELAKNIQY
J gene: TRBJ2-3; V gene: TRBV19; CDR3 protein: ASSGGPYTDTQY
J gene: TRBJ1-1; V gene: TRBV5-1; CDR3 protein: ASSSNTGNTEAF
J gene: TRBJ1-4; V gene: TRBV18; CDR3 protein: ASSLMTGMPNEKLF
J gene: TRBJ1-5; V gene: TRBV7-2; CDR3 protein: ASSLRSGANSNQPQH
J gene: TRBJ2-1; V gene: TRBV9; CDR3 protein: ASSAPRDGSPPEQF
J gene: TRBJ2-7; V gene: TRBV5-1; CDR3 protein: ASSLGQAGVAEQY
J gene: TRBJ1-2; V gene: TRBV4-1; CDR3 protein: ASSQDRWGALGGYT
J gene: TRBJ2-1; V gene: TRBV7-2; CDR3 protein: ASSLSGGLADHKQF
J gene: TRBJ1-1; V gene: TRBV7-3; CDR3 protein: ASRLSLNTEAF
J gene: TRBJ2-1; V gene: TRBV11-3; CDR3 protein: ASSGGREGQQF
J gene: TRBJ1-4; V gene: TRBV14; CDR3 protein: ASSQAREGEKLF
J gene: TRBJ1-1; V gene: TRBV2; CDR3 protein: ASRARGEAF
J gene: TRBJ2-3; V gene: TRBV10-1; CDR3 protein: ASSETTGGSTDTQY
J gene: TRBJ2-1; V gene: TRBV2; CDR3 protein: ASNRLASYNEQF
J gene: TRBJ2-1; V gene: TRBV15; CDR3 protein: ATSTQGTSGHNEQF
J gene: TRBJ2-7; V gene: TRBV6-1; CDR3 protein: ASSPQTDLYEQY
J gene: TRBJ2-5; V gene: TRBV18; CDR3 protein: ASSQRGLAGVGGETQY
J gene: TRBJ2-3; V gene: TRBV9; CDR3 protein: ASSVETQTRASTDTQY
J gene: TRBJ1-4; V gene: TRBV27; CDR3 protein: ASASSGGRNEKLF
J gene: TRBJ1-3; V gene: TRBV18; CDR3 protein: ASSPPVGWGNTIY
J gene: TRBJ2-1; V gene: TRBV5-4; CDR3 protein: ASSGGTSGANEQF
J gene: TRBJ1-2; V gene: TRBV27; CDR3 protein: ASSLQPDRNYGYT
J gene: TRBJ1-2; V gene: TRBV28; CDR3 protein: ASSPPTGNYGYT
J gene: TRBJ2-2; V gene: TRBV6-5; CDR3 protein: ASSYSTTNTGELF
J gene: TRBJ1-1; V gene: TRBV4-1; CDR3 protein: ASSQARGGTEAF
J gene: TRBJ1-1; V gene: TRBV7-2; CDR3 protein: ASSFRRGGTEAF
J gene: TRBJ2-1; V gene: TRBV4-1; CDR3 protein: ASSTQTGLVGDEQF
J gene: TRBJ2-1; V gene: TRBV6-4; CDR3 protein: ASSDSTSGSNEQF
J gene: TRBJ1-2; V gene: TRBV5-1; CDR3 protein: ASSLGTAMGYT
J gene: TRBJ2-1; V gene: TRBV14; CDR3 protein: ASSLGLAVYNEQF
J gene: TRBJ1-1; V gene: TRBV5-1; CDR3 protein: ASSLARASNTEAF
J gene: TRBJ2-1; V gene: TRBV5-1; CDR3 protein: ASSISGTRGNEQF
J gene: TRBJ2-7; V gene: TRBV7-5; CDR3 protein: ANPTKASYEQY
J gene: TRBJ2-1; V gene: TRBV13; CDR3 protein: ASSYYPGGGSSYNEQF
J gene: TRBJ1-2; V gene: TRBV10-1; CDR3 protein: ASSDSRRSGYT
J gene: TRBJ2-7; V gene: TRBV6-5; CDR3 protein: ASSARDRGSYEQY
J gene: TRBJ2-3; V gene: TRBV7-2; CDR3 protein: ASSLTSSTQY
J gene: TRBJ1-5; V gene: TRBV6-5; CDR3 protein: ASSTGVGVEQPQH
J gene: TRBJ2-3; V gene: TRBV2; CDR3 protein: ASSDRERTDTQY
J gene: TRBJ2-5; V gene: TRBV9; CDR3 protein: ASSVGWVSETQY